Below, 13 T cell receptor beta chains from the same sample are listed, as sequenced in a study of T cell repertoires in cytomegalovirus infection. TCRdb re-called the reads through MiXCR, storing one row per CDR3 protein. The sample holds a few hundred thousand distinct CDR3 sequences; 25% are singletons and the top ten take 13%. These receptors are not linked to any known antigen. The source was cultured PBMCs, collected from culture after CMV antigen stimulation. The receptor source for this set is a human donor in good health (CMV status not recorded). Some clones in this sample may be carry-over from other donors' samples.

This clonotype was detected a few times. The gene calls are TRBV6-2 or TRBV6-3 and TRBJ2-5; a weak D match, TRBD1 (6 bases). Germline V gene lookup returns CDR1 MNHEY and CDR2 SVGEGT. CDR3 size: 14 residues. V lost 8 bases and J 4 bases, leaving 17 bases between the germline ends. CDR3 residues: CASHTGTLGETQYF. The CDR3 DNA follows: TGTGCCAGCCACACAGGGACCCTTGGAGAGACCCAGTACTTC.

This clonotype was detected a few times. The chain has TRBV11-3 and TRBJ2-3; D is unresolved. Germline V gene lookup returns CDR1 SGHNT and CDR2 YENEEA. The CDR3 is 15 residues long. The V end was cut by 5 bases, the J end by 6 bases, with 18 bases between. CDR3 amino acids: CASSQSQVVVDTQYF. The CDR3 bases are TGTGCCAGCAGCCAATCCCAAGTTGTCGTCGATACGCAGTATTTT.

Comments on this clonotype: This could be a read error, since a much larger clone is one nucleotide away. The rearrangement uses TRBV7-6 and TRBJ2-3; TRBD2 matches at 10 bases. The ends lost 2 bases at V and 7 bases at J; junction bases unmatched: 12. This CDR3 has 17 amino acids. The germline gives CDR1 SGHVS, CDR2 FNYEAQ. The CDR3 DNA follows: TGTGCCAGCAGCTTAATTCTAGCGGGAGAGGGTTGGTATACGCAGTATTTT. It encodes CASSLILAGEGWYTQYF.

The chain employs TRBV29-1 and TRBJ1-2, with D hard to call. The CDR3 extends over 11 amino acids. Germline V CDR1 and CDR2: SQVTM, ANQGSEA. V dropped 5 bases and J dropped 4 bases, with 8 bases sitting between them. CDR3 region: CSVTSPYGYTF. The CDR3 region has the DNA TGCAGCGTTACTAGCCCCTATGGCTACACCTTC.

The sample holds many counts of this clonotype. The J gene is TRBJ2-3, the V gene TRBV28; 14 bases agree with TRBD2. Germline V gives CDR1 MDHEN, CDR2 SYDVKM. The CDR3 length is 16 residues. J was trimmed by 6 bases and V by 4 bases; bases with no gene match: 6. This CDR3 is CASSSLGLAGVDTQYF. The CDR3 DNA reads TGTGCCAGCAGTTCCCTGGGACTAGCGGGAGTGGATACGCAGTATTTT.

The chain is built from TRBV12-3 or TRBV12-4 and TRBJ1-6, with no clear D. The CDR3 has 14 residues. The germline V and J ends were trimmed by 3 bases and 10 bases, with 13 bases remaining between them. The CDR3 region is CASSFQEFWSPLHF. The DNA for the CDR3 is TGTGCCAGCAGTTTCCAGGAATTTTGGTCACCCCTCCACTTT.

The sample holds a few counts of this clonotype. V gene TRBV7-8 combines with J gene TRBJ2-7; perhaps TRBD2 as D (7 bases). CDR3 length equals 17 residues. V lost 1 base and J lost 1, with 17 bases in between. CDR1 is SGHVS, CDR2 FQNEAQ, per germline. For the CDR3, the DNA is TGTGCCAGCAGCTTAGGAGGGCGGGGGCATAGTTCCTACGAGCAGTACTTC. Translation gives CASSLGGRGHSSYEQYF.

The CDR3 DNA reads TGTGCCAGCAGCGCAGCGGACAGTCCTAAGAACTACGAGCAGTACGTC. It codes for CASSAADSPKNYEQYV. The chain joins TRBV7-9 to TRBJ2-7, with TRBD1 as a possible D gene (6 bases). Trimming took off 5 bases at V and 3 bases at J, with 20 bases between the two ends. This CDR3 comprises 16 residues. The germline V gene has CDR1 SEHNR and CDR2 FQNEAQ (reference sequence).

The genes are TRBV4-3 and TRBJ2-7, with D possibly TRBD1 on 6 matching bases. The length of the CDR3 is 18 residues. Germline CDR1 is LGHNA and CDR2 is YSLEER. Between the trimmed V and J ends, which lost 1 base and 4 bases, there was a span of 23 bases. The CDR3 DNA reads as TGCGCCAGCAGCCAAGGGGACAATATATCTCGCGGAGGTTACGAGCAGTACGTC. This translates into CASSQGDNISRGGYEQYV.

This clonotype was detected ten times or more. J is TRBJ2-1 and V is TRBV6-2 or TRBV6-3, with D hard to call. Germline CDR1 reads MNHEY; CDR2 reads SVGEGT. CDR3 length: 13 residues. Trimming cost V 5 bases and J 6 bases, with 11 bases left between them. The CDR3 DNA follows: TGTGCCAGCAGTCCTATCAAGGGCAATGAGCAGTTCTTC. Amino acids: CASSPIKGNEQFF.

The chain has TRBV12-3 or TRBV12-4 and TRBJ2-3; D call uncertain. The CDR3 sequence is 14 residues long. Trimming took 4 bases from V and 0 from J, leaving 8 bases between them. In DNA, the CDR3 is TGTGCCAGCAGTTCCCGGCTTAGCACAGATACGCAGTATTTT. This translates into CASSSRLSTDTQYF.

The chain has TRBV7-7 and TRBJ2-2; 11 nucleotides line up with TRBD2. The CDR3 has 18 amino acids. Per the germline V gene, CDR1 is SSHAT and CDR2 is FNYEAQ (reference sequence). Trimming cost V 4 bases and J 5 bases; bases outside gene matches: 12. The DNA for the CDR3 is TGTGCCAGCAGCTCCCGACCCCTACTAGCGGGAGTTACCGGGGAGCTGTTTTTT. Its protein is CASSSRPLLAGVTGELFF.

This clonotype was seen a few times. The chain combines TRBV27 with TRBJ1-5; TRBD1 might be the D (6 bases). Germline values: CDR1 MNHEY, CDR2 SMNVEV (reference sequence). The V end was cut by 3 bases, the J end by 2 bases, with 14 bases between. This CDR3 spans 16 amino acids. In DNA, the CDR3 is TGTGCCAGCAGTTTCGTGGGGGGCTCAGGCAATCAGCCCCAGCATTTT. Translating it yields CASSFVGGSGNQPQHF.